The entry below describes one T cell receptor beta chain. This entry belongs to a study of cytomegalovirus exposure and HLA in healthy donors. Repertoires were generated with immunoSEQ multiplex PCR, while TCRdb's copy carries only in-frame clones and drops some. The sample includes over 200,000 clones, around 78% of them seen just once. The CDR3 totals 15 residues. The germline gives CDR1 SGHVS, CDR2 FQNEAQ. J lost 0 bases, V lost 5 bases, and 5 bases had no gene match. The sequence derives from a woman aged 18-29 years in good health and CMV-seronegative. The sequenced sample was PBMCs. The genes are TRBV7-8 and TRBJ1-2, with TRBD1 identical over 8 bases. This chain's CDR3 is CASSVRTGPNYGYTF. The CDR3 bases are TGTGCCAGCAGCGTCCGGACAGGGCCTAACTATGGCTACACCTTC. The full variable domain, in which reference TRBV7-8 and TRBJ1-2 provide the parts outside the CDR3, is GAGVSQSPRYKVAKRGQDVALRCDPISGHVSLFWYQQALGQGPEFLTYFQNEAQLDKSGLPSDRFFAERPEGSVSTLKIQRTQQEDSAVYLCASSVRTGPNYGYTFGSGTRLTVV.